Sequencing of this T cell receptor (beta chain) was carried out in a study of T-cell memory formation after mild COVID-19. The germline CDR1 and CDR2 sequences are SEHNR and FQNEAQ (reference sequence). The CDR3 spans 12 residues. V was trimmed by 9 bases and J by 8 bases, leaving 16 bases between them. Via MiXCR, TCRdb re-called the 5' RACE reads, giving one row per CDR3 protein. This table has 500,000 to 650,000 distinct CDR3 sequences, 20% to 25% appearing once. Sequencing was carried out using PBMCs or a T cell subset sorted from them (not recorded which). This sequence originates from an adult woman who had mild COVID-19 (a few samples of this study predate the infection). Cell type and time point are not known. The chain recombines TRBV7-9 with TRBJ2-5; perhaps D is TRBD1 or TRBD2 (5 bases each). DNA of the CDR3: TGTGCCAGTAACCGGGACCTTCCAACCCAGTACTTC. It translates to CASNRDLPTQYF. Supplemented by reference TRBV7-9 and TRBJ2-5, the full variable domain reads DTGVSQNPRHKITKRGQNVTFRCDPISEHNRLYWYRQTLGQGPEFLTYFQNEAQLEKSRLLSDRFSAERPKGSFSTLEIQRTEQGDSAMYLCASNRDLPTQYFGPGTRLLVL.